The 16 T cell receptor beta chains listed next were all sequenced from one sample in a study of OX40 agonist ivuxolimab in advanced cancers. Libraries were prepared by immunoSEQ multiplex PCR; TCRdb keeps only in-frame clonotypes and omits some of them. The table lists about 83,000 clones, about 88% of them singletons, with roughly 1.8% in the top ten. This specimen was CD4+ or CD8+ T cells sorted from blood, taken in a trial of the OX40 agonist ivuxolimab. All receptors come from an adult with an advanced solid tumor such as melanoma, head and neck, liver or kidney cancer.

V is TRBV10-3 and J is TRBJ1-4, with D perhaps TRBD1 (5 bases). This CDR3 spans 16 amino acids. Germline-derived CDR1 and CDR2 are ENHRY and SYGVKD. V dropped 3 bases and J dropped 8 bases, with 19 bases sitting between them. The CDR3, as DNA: TGTGCCATCAGTGACCCCGGTCGTATAGAGGGGGAAAAACTGTTTTTT. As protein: CAISDPGRIEGEKLFF.

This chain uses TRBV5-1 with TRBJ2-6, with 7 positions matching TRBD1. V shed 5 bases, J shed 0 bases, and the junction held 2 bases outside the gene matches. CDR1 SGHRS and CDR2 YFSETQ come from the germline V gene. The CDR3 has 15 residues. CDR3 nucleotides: TGCGCCAGCAGACAGGGGATCTCTGGGGCCAACGTCCTGACTTTC. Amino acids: CASRQGISGANVLTF. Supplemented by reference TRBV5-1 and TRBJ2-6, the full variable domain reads KAGVTQTPRYLIKTRGQQVTLSCSPISGHRSVSWYQQTPGQGLQFLFEYFSETQRNKGNFPGRFSGRQFSNSRSEMNVSTLELGDSALYLCASRQGISGANVLTFGAGSRLTVL.

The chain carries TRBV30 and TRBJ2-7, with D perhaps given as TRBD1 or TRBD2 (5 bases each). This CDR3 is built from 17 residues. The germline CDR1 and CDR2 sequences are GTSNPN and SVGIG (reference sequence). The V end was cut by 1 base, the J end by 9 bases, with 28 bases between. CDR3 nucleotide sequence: TGTGCCTGGAGTGCCAGAAGAGGGACGCGTGCGTTGATGGGGCAGTACTTC. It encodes CAWSARRGTRALMGQYF.

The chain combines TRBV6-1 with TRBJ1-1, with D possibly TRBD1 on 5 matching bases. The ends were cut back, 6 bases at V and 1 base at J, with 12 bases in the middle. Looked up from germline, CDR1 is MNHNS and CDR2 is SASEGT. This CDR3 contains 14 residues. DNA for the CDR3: TGTGCCAGCAGGGGGCCCCCAACGAACACTGAAGCTTTCTTT. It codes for CASRGPPTNTEAFF.

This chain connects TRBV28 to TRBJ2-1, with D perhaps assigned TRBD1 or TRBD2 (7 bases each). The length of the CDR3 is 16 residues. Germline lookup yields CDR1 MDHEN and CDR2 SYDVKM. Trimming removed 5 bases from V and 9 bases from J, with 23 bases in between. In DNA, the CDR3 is TGTGCCAGCAGTCCCAGGGGGAGGGGGGCCCAGGGTGAGCAGTTCTTC. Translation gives CASSPRGRGAQGEQFF.

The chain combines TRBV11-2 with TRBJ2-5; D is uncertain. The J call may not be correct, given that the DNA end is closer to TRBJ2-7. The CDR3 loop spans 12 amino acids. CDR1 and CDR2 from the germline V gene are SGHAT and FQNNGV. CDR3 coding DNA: TGTGCCAGCAGCTTAGATCTCAGCGAGCAGTACTTC. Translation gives CASSLDLSEQYF.

The CDR3 nucleotides read TGTGCCATCGGGAGGCGGGGGAGCCAAGAGACCCAGTACTTC. Amino acids: CAIGRRGSQETQYF. The chain couples TRBV10-3 to TRBJ2-5, with 7 nucleotides matching TRBD2. Per germline, CDR1 ENHRY and CDR2 SYGVKD. CDR3 length equals 14 residues. V lost 8 bases and J lost 1; bases outside the gene matches: 7.

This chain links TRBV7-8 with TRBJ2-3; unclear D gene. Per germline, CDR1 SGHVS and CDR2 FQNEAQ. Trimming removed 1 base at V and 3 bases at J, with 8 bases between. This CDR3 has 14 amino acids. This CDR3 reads CASSLDPRTDTQYF. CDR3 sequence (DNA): TGTGCCAGCAGCTTAGACCCAAGGACAGATACGCAGTATTTT.

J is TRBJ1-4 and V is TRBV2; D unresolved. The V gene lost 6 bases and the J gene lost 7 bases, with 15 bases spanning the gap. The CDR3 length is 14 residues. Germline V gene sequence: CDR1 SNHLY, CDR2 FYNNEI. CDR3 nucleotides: TGTGCCAGCAGGCCCATGTTATCGAGTGAAAAACTGTTTTTT. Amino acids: CASRPMLSSEKLFF.

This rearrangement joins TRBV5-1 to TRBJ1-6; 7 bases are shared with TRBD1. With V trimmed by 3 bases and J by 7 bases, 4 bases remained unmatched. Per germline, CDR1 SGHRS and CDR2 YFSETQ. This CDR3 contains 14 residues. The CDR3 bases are TGCGCCAGCAGCTACGGACAGGAGAATTCACCCCTCCACTTT. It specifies CASSYGQENSPLHF.

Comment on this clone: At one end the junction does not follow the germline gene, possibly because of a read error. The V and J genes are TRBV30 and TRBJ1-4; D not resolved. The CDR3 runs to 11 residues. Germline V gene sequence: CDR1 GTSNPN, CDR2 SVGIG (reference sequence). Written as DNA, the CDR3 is TGTGCCTGGAGTGCCCCTGAAGAACTGTTTTTT. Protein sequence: CAWSAPEELFF.

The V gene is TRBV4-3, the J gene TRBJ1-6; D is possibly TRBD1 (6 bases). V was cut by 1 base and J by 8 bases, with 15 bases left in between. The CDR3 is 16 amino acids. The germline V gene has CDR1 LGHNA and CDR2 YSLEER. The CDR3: CASSQVGNRVHSPLHF. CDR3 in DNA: TGCGCCAGCAGCCAAGTGGGCAACAGGGTACATTCACCCCTCCACTTT.

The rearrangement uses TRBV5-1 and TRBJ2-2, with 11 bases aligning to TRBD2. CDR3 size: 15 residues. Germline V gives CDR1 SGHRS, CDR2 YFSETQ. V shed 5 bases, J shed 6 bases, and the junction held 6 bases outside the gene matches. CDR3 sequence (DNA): TGCGCCAGCAGGGAACCGGGACTAGCGGCCGGGGAGCTGTTTTTT. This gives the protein CASREPGLAAGELFF.

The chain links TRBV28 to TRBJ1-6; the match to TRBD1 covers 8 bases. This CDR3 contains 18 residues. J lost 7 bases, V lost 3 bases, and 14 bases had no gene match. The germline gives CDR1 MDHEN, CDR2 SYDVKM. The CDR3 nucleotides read TGTGCCAGCAGTTTTCCATGGACAGGGAGTTATGAAAATTCACCCCTCCACTTT. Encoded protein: CASSFPWTGSYENSPLHF.

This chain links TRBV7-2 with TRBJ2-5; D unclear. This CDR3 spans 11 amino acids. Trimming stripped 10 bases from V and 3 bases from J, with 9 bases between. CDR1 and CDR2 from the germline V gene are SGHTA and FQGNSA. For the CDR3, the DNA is TGTGCCACCGCGGTAGAAGAGACCCAGTACTTC. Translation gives CATAVEETQYF.

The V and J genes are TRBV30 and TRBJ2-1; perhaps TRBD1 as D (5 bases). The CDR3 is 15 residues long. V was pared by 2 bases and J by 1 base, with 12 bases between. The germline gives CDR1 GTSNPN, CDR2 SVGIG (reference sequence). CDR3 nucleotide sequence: TGTGCCTGGAGTCCGCGCAGGGCGTCCTACAATGAGCAGTTCTTC. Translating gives CAWSPRRASYNEQFF.